A single sample gave rise to the 5 T cell receptor beta chains below, sequenced in a study of graft-versus-host responses after intestinal transplantation (dated by TCRdb to about 2021). The library was prepared using the immunoSEQ multiplex PCR assay. TCRdb limited this immuneACCESS table to in-frame rearrangements with V and J called. A share of clones is missing; checked studies link under half to unresolved V genes, and the rest is unexplained. This sample is represented by 85,000 to 110,000 clones; 93% of them were singletons. The biggest ten clones account for 1% to 1.5% of the sample. These TCRs are of unknown antigen specificity. The time point label here, explained by the study, means: cells obtained before transplantation from donor or recipient. This specimen was unstimulated CD8+ T cells sorted from spleen or lymph node cells, taken before intestinal transplant. The receptors here all came from a human donor who received an intestinal transplant.

This clone came up a few times. The V call is TRBV19, the J call TRBJ2-7; no clear D gene. The ends were cut back, 4 bases at V and 1 base at J, with 11 bases in the middle. The V gene's germline CDR1 is LNHDA and CDR2 SQIVND (reference sequence). The CDR3 is 14 amino acids. CDR3 residues: CASSNPTESYEQYF. DNA for the CDR3: TGTGCCAGTAGTAACCCGACCGAGTCCTACGAGCAGTACTTC. Full variable domain (rest looked up from reference TRBV19 and TRBJ2-7): DGGITQSPKYLFRKEGQNVTLSCEQNLNHDAMYWYRQDPGQGLRLIYYSQIVNDFQKGDIAEGYSVSREKKESFPLTVTSAQKNPTAFYLCASSNPTESYEQYFGPGTRLTVT.

V is TRBV6-1 and J is TRBJ2-1; TRBD2 matches 9 bases. CDR3 size: 13 residues. Germline trimming cut 11 bases from V and 13 bases from J; bases unmatched to any gene: 15. CDR1 is MNHNS and CDR2 is SASEGT in the germline V gene. The CDR3 sequence is CAGRLAGGPDQFF. Written as DNA, the CDR3 is TGTGCCGGGCGCCTCGCGGGGGGGCCCGACCAGTTCTTC.

The chain combines TRBV7-6 with TRBJ2-5; D is unresolved. With the DNA end fitting TRBJ2-7 better, the J assignment may be wrong. The CDR3 totals 16 residues. Germline CDR1 and CDR2: SGHVS and FNYEAQ. The CDR3 loop is CASSLEFDGASYEQYF. DNA of the CDR3: TGTGCCAGCAGCTTAGAATTCGACGGAGCCTCCTACGAGCAGTACTTC.

CDR3 nucleotide sequence: TGTGCTAGTGGTTTCCTTACAGGGGTGGACACTGAAGCTTTCTTT. It translates to CASGFLTGVDTEAFF. The chain joins TRBV12-5 to TRBJ1-1, with 7 bases that match TRBD1. V shed 3 bases and J 3 bases; nucleotides not matched to a gene: 7. CDR3 length: 15 amino acids. In germline, CDR1 is LGHNT, CDR2 FRNRAP.

The chain combines TRBV5-1 with TRBJ1-2, with TRBD1 as a possible D gene (6 bases). CDR1 is SGHRS, CDR2 YFSETQ, per germline. CDR3 length equals 15 residues. The V and J ends lost 2 bases and 3 bases respectively, with 14 bases between them. The CDR3 here is CASSFNNRDDYGYTF. The CDR3 bases are TGCGCCAGCAGCTTCAATAACAGGGACGACTATGGCTACACCTTC. Drawing the rest from reference TRBV5-1 and TRBJ1-2, the complete variable domain is KAGVTQTPRYLIKTRGQQVTLSCSPISGHRSVSWYQQTPGQGLQFLFEYFSETQRNKGNFPGRFSGRQFSNSRSEMNVSTLELGDSALYLCASSFNNRDDYGYTFGSGTRLTVV.